This TCR beta chain was sequenced for a study of Tregs in tolerant kidney transplant recipients. General study results and limits: The small number of patients limits these findings pending further validation. Changing PCR primers prevented nucleotide comparison between some patients' samples.

CDR1 is KGHSH and CDR2 is LQKENI in the germline V gene. V lost 0 bases and J 5 bases, leaving 13 bases between the germline ends. The CDR3 loop spans 15 amino acids. With regard to this clone: Its antigen is not identified.

TCRdb's table, derived via immunoSEQ multiplex PCR, lists solely in-frame clones and lacks some. The table lists 69,000 or so clones, around 90% of them singletons. This specimen consisted of CD4+ T cells from blood, obtained before the transplant. The TCR originated in a human donor who received a combined kidney and bone marrow transplant. The rearrangement uses TRBV18 and TRBJ1-1; D uncertain. CDR3 DNA sequence: TGTGCCAGCTCACCACCCAGCGTCGGAGGAACTGAAGCTTTCTTT. This gives the protein CASSPPSVGGTEAFF.